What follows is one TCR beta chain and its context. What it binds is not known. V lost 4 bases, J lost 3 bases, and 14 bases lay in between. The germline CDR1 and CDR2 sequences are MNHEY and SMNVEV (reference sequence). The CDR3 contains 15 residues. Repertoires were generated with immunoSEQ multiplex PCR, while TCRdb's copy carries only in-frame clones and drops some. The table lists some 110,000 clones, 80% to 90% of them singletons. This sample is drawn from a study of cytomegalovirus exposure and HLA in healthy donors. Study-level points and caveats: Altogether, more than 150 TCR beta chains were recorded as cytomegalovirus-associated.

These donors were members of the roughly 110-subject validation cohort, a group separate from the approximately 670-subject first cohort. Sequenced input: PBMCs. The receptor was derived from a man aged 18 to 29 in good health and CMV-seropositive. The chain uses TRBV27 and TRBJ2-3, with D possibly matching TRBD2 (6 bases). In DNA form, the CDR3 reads TGTGCCAGCAGTTGGCGGGGTATAGGGACAGATACGCAGTATTTT. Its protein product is CASSWRGIGTDTQYF.